The 19 T cell receptor beta chains below all came from one sample that was sequenced in a study of T-cell reconstitution after alpha-beta-depleted transplantation in children. Unique molecular identifiers featured in how the TCRbeta library was prepared. TCRdb reanalysed the PCR reads using MiXCR and keeps one entry per CDR3 protein. Of 250,000 to 300,000 distinct CDR3 sequences in the sample, 10% were seen once. The specimen was PBMCs, collected before TCRalphabeta/CD19-depleted stem cell transplant. Every receptor here comes from a boy under two years old with acute myeloid leukemia, due to receive a stem cell transplant.

The chain carries TRBV27 and TRBJ2-2, with TRBD2 as a possible D gene (5 bases). The ends were cut back, 6 bases at V and 4 bases at J, with 12 bases in the middle. Germline CDR1 and CDR2: MNHEY and SMNVEV (reference sequence). This CDR3 region has 14 residues. CDR3 residues: CASSLLGPTGELFF. The CDR3 region has the DNA TGTGCCAGCAGCCTACTAGGGCCCACCGGGGAGCTGTTTTTT.

The V call is TRBV7-2, the J call TRBJ2-2, with D tentatively TRBD1 (6 bases). The length of the CDR3 is 16 residues. V lost 1 base, J lost 4 bases, and 13 bases lay in between. Looked up from germline, CDR1 is SGHTA and CDR2 is FQGNSA. The CDR3 sequence is CASSLDGTLPTGELFF. The CDR3 DNA reads as TGTGCCAGCAGCTTAGACGGGACACTTCCCACCGGGGAGCTGTTTTTT.

This clonotype was seen at least ten times. The chain joins TRBV7-9 to TRBJ1-1; D not resolved. The length of the CDR3 is 12 residues. V was clipped by 5 bases and J by 4 bases, with 8 bases between them. The germline V gene encodes CDR1 SEHNR and CDR2 FQNEAQ (reference sequence). The CDR3 is CASSPAATEAFF. For the CDR3, the DNA is TGTGCCAGCAGCCCAGCAGCCACTGAAGCTTTCTTT.

The rearrangement joins TRBV19 to TRBJ2-6; D perhaps matches TRBD2 (6 bases). Trimming took 3 bases from V and 0 from J, leaving 12 bases between them. There are 17 residues in the CDR3. Germline lookup yields CDR1 LNHDA and CDR2 SQIVND (reference sequence). The CDR3 region has the DNA TGTGCCAGTAGTATGATATCGGAGGGCTCTGGGGCCAACGTCCTGACTTTC. Its protein product is CASSMISEGSGANVLTF.

Points on this clonotype: This sequence may be a read error, since a much larger clone differs from it by one base. The chain couples TRBV12-3 or TRBV12-4 to TRBJ2-7; unclear D gene. This CDR3 is 13 amino acids long. Written as DNA, the CDR3 is TGTGCCAGCCGGGCCCCCCAGAGGAACGAGCAGAACTTC. It is translated as CASRAPQRNEQNF.

This clonotype was detected only a few times. V and J are TRBV29-1 and TRBJ2-1; possibly TRBD2 for D (5 bases). Germline V lookup: CDR1 SQVTM, CDR2 ANQGSEA. The CDR3 has 16 amino acids. The V gene lost 7 bases and the J gene lost 5 bases, with 24 bases spanning the gap. CDR3 loop: CSALPQRGTYNNEQFF. The CDR3 DNA sequence: TGCAGCGCCCTCCCTCAACGGGGAACCTACAACAATGAGCAGTTCTTC.

In its sample, this clonotype was seen many times. This chain connects TRBV4-2 to TRBJ2-5; D perhaps matches TRBD1 (5 bases). Deletions cut 0 bases from V and 5 bases from J, with 10 bases between. Germline CDR1 is LGHNA and CDR2 is YNFKEQ. This CDR3 comprises 14 residues. CDR3 amino acids: CASSQEGAWETQYF. The CDR3 nucleotides are TGTGCCAGCAGCCAAGAAGGGGCGTGGGAGACCCAGTACTTC.

There are many counts of this clonotype. The genes are TRBV29-1 and TRBJ2-5, with no clear D. Germline V gene data show CDR1 as SQVTM and CDR2 as ANQGSEA. This CDR3 spans 13 amino acids. V was clipped by 3 bases and J by 1 base, with 9 bases between them. CDR3 amino acids: CSVDSRTQETQYF. CDR3 sequence (DNA): TGCAGCGTTGACTCCAGAACCCAAGAGACCCAGTACTTC.

This clonotype was seen ten or more times. This chain uses TRBV12-3 or TRBV12-4 with TRBJ2-7, with D unresolved. V lost 6 bases to trimming and J lost 1 base, with 7 bases between them. The CDR3 loop spans 12 amino acids. Here the CDR3 reads CASRRESYEQYF. In DNA, the CDR3 is TGTGCCAGCAGGCGAGAATCCTACGAGCAGTACTTC.

This clonotype was recorded at least ten times. This chain connects TRBV14 to TRBJ2-5, with D possibly TRBD2 on 6 matching bases. The CDR3 covers 15 residues. Trimming shortened V by 4 bases and J by 0 bases, and 12 bases separated the two germline ends. Germline V gene data show CDR1 as SGHDN and CDR2 as FVKESK. DNA of the CDR3: TGTGCCAGCAGCCGAGGAGGGCTTTACCAAGAGACCCAGTACTTC. Protein product: CASSRGGLYQETQYF.

In this sample, this clonotype turned up a few times. The chain has TRBV28 and TRBJ2-2, with D hard to call. From germline, CDR1 is MDHEN and CDR2 SYDVKM. V shed 6 bases and J shed 0 bases, with 11 bases lying between them. There are 15 residues in the CDR3. The CDR3 loop is CASRRRAPNTGELFF. In DNA, the CDR3 is TGTGCCAGCAGGAGACGAGCCCCGAACACCGGGGAGCTGTTTTTT.

This clonotype was detected many times. V gene TRBV29-1 combines with J gene TRBJ1-1, with D unclear. V gave up 6 bases and J gave up 0 bases, with 11 bases separating them. The germline V gene encodes CDR1 SQVTM and CDR2 ANQGSEA. The CDR3 length is 13 residues. The CDR3 coding sequence is TGCAGCGTAGAGACGAGGATGAACACTGAAGCTTTCTTT. The encoded protein is CSVETRMNTEAFF. The full variable domain, completed using reference TRBV29-1 and TRBJ1-1, is SAVISQKPSRDICQRGTSLTIQCQVDSQVTMMFWYRQQPGQSLTLIATANQGSEATYESGFVIDKFPISRPNLTFSTLTVSNMSPEDSSIYLCSVETRMNTEAFFGQGTRLTVV.

V is TRBV7-6 and J is TRBJ2-3; D may be TRBD2 (5 bases). Trimming cost V 5 bases and J 2 bases, with 14 bases left between them. Germline CDR1 SGHVS, CDR2 FNYEAQ. The CDR3 is made up of 15 amino acids. The CDR3 coding sequence is TGTGCCAGCAGCCTGCCACTAGGTTCCACAGATACGCAGTATTTT. Its translation is CASSLPLGSTDTQYF.

This clonotype was seen many times. The chain is built from TRBV5-1 and TRBJ2-6; the D is unclear. The CDR3 is 14 residues long. The germline V and J ends were trimmed by 4 bases and 0 bases, with 5 bases remaining between them. Per germline, CDR1 SGHRS and CDR2 YFSETQ. The CDR3 region is CASSRYSGANVLTF. As DNA, the CDR3 is TGCGCCAGCAGCCGATACTCTGGGGCCAACGTCCTGACTTTC.

This clonotype was seen ten or more times. V and J are TRBV28 and TRBJ2-5; TRBD2 matches 11 bases. Germline CDR1 and CDR2: MDHEN and SYDVKM. V lost 2 bases, J lost 2 bases, and 4 bases stayed unmatched. This CDR3 has 16 amino acids. The CDR3 DNA reads as TGTGCCAGCAGTTTACCGGGGACTAGCGGACAAGAGACCCAGTACTTC. Translation gives CASSLPGTSGQETQYF.

This clonotype has only a few counts. The chain joins TRBV25-1 to TRBJ2-2; D is uncertain. This CDR3 has 15 amino acids. CDR1 and CDR2 (germline): MGHDK, SYGVNS. Trimming removed 0 bases from V and 1 base from J, with 6 bases in between. The DNA of the CDR3 is TGTGCCAGCAGTGAATATCACCTGAACACCGGGGAGCTGTTTTTT. It specifies CASSEYHLNTGELFF.

Many counts were recorded for this clonotype. The J gene is TRBJ1-4, the V gene TRBV13; 9 bases match TRBD1. The CDR3 is 18 residues long. CDR1 and CDR2 (germline): PRHDT, FYEKMQ (reference sequence). Losses at the gene ends were 2 bases for V and 0 bases for J; bases not matched to a gene: 7. This chain's CDR3 is CASSLKGQGLATNEKLFF. The CDR3 DNA is TGTGCCAGCAGCTTAAAGGGACAGGGACTCGCAACTAATGAAAAACTGTTTTTT.

This clonotype was observed many times. DNA of the CDR3: TGTGCCAGCAGCGGGGACAGGGAAGGCTTCGAGCAGTACTTC. Protein: CASSGDREGFEQYF. V is TRBV5-6 and J is TRBJ2-7, with 9 bases that match TRBD1. Germline CDR1 SGHDT, CDR2 YYEEEE. J gave up 6 bases and V 4 bases, and 8 bases lay outside the gene matches. The CDR3 contains 14 residues.

In its sample, this clonotype was seen many times. The rearrangement uses TRBV5-1 and TRBJ2-1; 10 nucleotides match TRBD2. V gave up 0 bases and J gave up 8 bases; unmatched junction bases: 20. The germline CDR1 and CDR2 sequences are SGHRS and YFSETQ. This CDR3 is built from 20 residues. CDR3 bases: TGCGCCAGCAGCTTGGTGGTACTAGCGGGGATACCCTTGTTTGGGCATGAGCAGTTCTTC. Protein: CASSLVVLAGIPLFGHEQFF.